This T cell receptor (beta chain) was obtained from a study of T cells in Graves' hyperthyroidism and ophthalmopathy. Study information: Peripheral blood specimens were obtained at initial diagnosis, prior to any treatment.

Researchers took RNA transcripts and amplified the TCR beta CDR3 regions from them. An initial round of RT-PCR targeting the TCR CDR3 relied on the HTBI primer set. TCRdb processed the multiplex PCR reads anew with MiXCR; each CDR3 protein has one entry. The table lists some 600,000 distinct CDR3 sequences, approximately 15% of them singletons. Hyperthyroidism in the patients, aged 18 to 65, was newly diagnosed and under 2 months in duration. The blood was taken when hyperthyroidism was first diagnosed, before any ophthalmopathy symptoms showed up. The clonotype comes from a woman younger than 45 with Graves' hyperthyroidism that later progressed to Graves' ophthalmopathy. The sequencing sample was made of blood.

CDR3 sequence: CASSLRTGGSPLHF. For the CDR3, the DNA is TGTGCCAGCAGCTTACGGACAGGGGGATCACCCCTCCACTTT. The chain uses TRBV13 and TRBJ1-6, with TRBD1 matching over 10 bases. The junction had 2 bases not matched to a gene; V was cut back by 2 bases and J by 10 bases. The CDR3 loop spans 14 amino acids. The germline CDR1 and CDR2 sequences are PRHDT and FYEKMQ (reference sequence).